This T cell receptor (beta chain) was recovered during a study of shared T cell receptors in the human thymus. TCRdb's table, derived via immunoSEQ multiplex PCR, lists solely in-frame clones and lacks some. The sample records some 700,000 clones, around 89% being singletons. Only a few counts were recorded for this clone. The same data also contributed to another study, on human thymus T cells. That paper states: Healthy Finnish infants undergoing corrective surgery for congenital heart defects were the donors. Thymus pieces cut out during corrective heart surgery were the tissue that was used. The authors found apparently biased V and J gene usage in thymic and blood repertoires. Thymic repertoires overlap heavily among unrelated individuals, related research has reported.

Sequenced sample: thymocytes. The sequence came from a boy under two years old with a congenital heart defect.

The DNA for the CDR3 is TGCACCAGCAGCCGATCGGGACTACCCGGGAATGAGCAGTTCTTC. Amino acids: CTSSRSGLPGNEQFF. The chain carries TRBV1 and TRBJ2-1; TRBD2 was called by the table and not checked on the DNA. TRBV1 is assigned pseudogene status. CDR3 length: 15 amino acids.